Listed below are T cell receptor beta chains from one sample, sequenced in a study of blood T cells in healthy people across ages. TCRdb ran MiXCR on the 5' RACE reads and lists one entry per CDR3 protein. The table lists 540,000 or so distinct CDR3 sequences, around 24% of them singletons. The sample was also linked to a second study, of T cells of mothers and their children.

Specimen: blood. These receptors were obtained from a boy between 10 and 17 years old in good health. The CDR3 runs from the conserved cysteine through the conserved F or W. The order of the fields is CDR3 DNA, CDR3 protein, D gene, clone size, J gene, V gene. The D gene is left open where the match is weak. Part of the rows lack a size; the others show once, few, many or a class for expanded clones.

CDR3 DNA: TGTGCCAGCAGCTTAAAGTTCTGGGCGGAGGGGGGCGGTTTCCCCCCCAACAATGAGCAGTTCTTC
CDR3 protein: CASSLKFWAEGGGFPPNNEQFF
D gene: -
clone size: -
J gene: TRBJ2-1
V gene: TRBV7-3

CDR3 DNA: TGTGCCAGCACCAACGGGACAAAAAGAGAGACCCAGTACTTC
CDR3 protein: CASTNGTKRETQYF
D gene: -
clone size: -
J gene: TRBJ2-5
V gene: TRBV21-1

CDR3 DNA: TGTGCCAGCAGTACCACAGGGTTCCTAGCCAAAAACATTCAGTACTTC
CDR3 protein: CASSTTGFLAKNIQYF
D gene: -
clone size: few
J gene: TRBJ2-4
V gene: TRBV28

CDR3 DNA: TGCGCCAGCAGCCGGACGGCTACGGGTGGCGAAAAACTGTTTTTT
CDR3 protein: CASSRTATGGEKLFF
D gene: -
clone size: -
J gene: TRBJ1-4
V gene: TRBV5-1

CDR3 DNA: TGCGCCAGCAGCCAAGCATCCAGCGGGAGTTCCCATGCCTACGAGCAGTACTTC
CDR3 protein: CASSQASSGSSHAYEQYF
D gene: TRBD2
clone size: few
J gene: TRBJ2-7
V gene: TRBV4-3

CDR3 DNA: TGCAGTGCTAGAGATGGGACAGGGGGCTACGAGCAGTACTTC
CDR3 protein: CSARDGTGGYEQYF
D gene: TRBD1
clone size: -
J gene: TRBJ2-7
V gene: TRBV20-1

CDR3 DNA: TGTGCCAGCAGCGCCACAGGGATAGGCCAAGAGACCCAGTACTTC
CDR3 protein: CASSATGIGQETQYF
D gene: -
clone size: few
J gene: TRBJ2-5
V gene: TRBV7-9

CDR3 DNA: TGTGCCAGCAGTTACTCGGAGGGAGGGGCGGCCGGAAACATTCAGTACTTC
CDR3 protein: CASSYSEGGAAGNIQYF
D gene: TRBD2
clone size: few
J gene: TRBJ2-4
V gene: TRBV6-5

CDR3 DNA: TGTGCCAGCAGTTACCTCTCAGATCCGTCCTGGGGCTACACCTTC
CDR3 protein: CASSYLSDPSWGYTF
D gene: -
clone size: -
J gene: TRBJ1-2
V gene: TRBV6-8

CDR3 DNA: TGTGCCAGCAGTCCCTTTAGGCTAGCGGCAATCTCCTACGAGCAGTACTTC
CDR3 protein: CASSPFRLAAISYEQYF
D gene: TRBD2
clone size: -
J gene: TRBJ2-7
V gene: TRBV12-3/TRBV12-4

CDR3 DNA: TGTGCCAGCAGCGGGGCGGCGAACACCGGGGAGCTGTTTTTT
CDR3 protein: CASSGAANTGELFF
D gene: -
clone size: many
J gene: TRBJ2-2
V gene: TRBV7-3

CDR3 DNA: TGTGCCAGCAGCCAACAAATTTTGACAGGGGGCTTCTCCTACGAGCAGTACTTC
CDR3 protein: CASSQQILTGGFSYEQYF
D gene: TRBD1
clone size: few
J gene: TRBJ2-7
V gene: TRBV3-1

CDR3 DNA: TGTGCCAGCCGATTCGGGACAGGGGGTTCGTACGAGCAGTACTTC
CDR3 protein: CASRFGTGGSYEQYF
D gene: TRBD1
clone size: -
J gene: TRBJ2-7
V gene: TRBV6-5

CDR3 DNA: TGCAGTGCTAGGATAACTGCCTACGAGCAGTACTTC
CDR3 protein: CSARITAYEQYF
D gene: -
clone size: -
J gene: TRBJ2-7
V gene: TRBV20-1

CDR3 DNA: TGCGCCAGCAGCTTGGCACAGGGGCGGAACACTGAAGCTTTCTTT
CDR3 protein: CASSLAQGRNTEAFF
D gene: TRBD1
clone size: -
J gene: TRBJ1-1
V gene: TRBV5-1

CDR3 DNA: TGCAGTGCTCGGACAGGGGGCGAATTTTCACCCCTCCACTTT
CDR3 protein: CSARTGGEFSPLHF
D gene: TRBD1
clone size: many
J gene: TRBJ1-6
V gene: TRBV20-1

CDR3 DNA: TGCAGTGCCCCCAAGCCAGGCACAGATACGCAGTATTTT
CDR3 protein: CSAPKPGTDTQYF
D gene: -
clone size: -
J gene: TRBJ2-3
V gene: TRBV20-1

CDR3 DNA: TGTGCCAGCAGTGCTGGGACGGGCTTGTCCTACGAGCAGTACTTC
CDR3 protein: CASSAGTGLSYEQYF
D gene: -
clone size: few
J gene: TRBJ2-7
V gene: TRBV7-9

CDR3 DNA: TGTGCCAGCCACCAGGACAAAGCCCGGGGAGATACGCAGTATTTT
CDR3 protein: CASHQDKARGDTQYF
D gene: -
clone size: -
J gene: TRBJ2-3
V gene: TRBV7-9

CDR3 DNA: TGTGCCAGCAGCACTCGGACTAGCGGGAGCTACGAGCAGTACTTC
CDR3 protein: CASSTRTSGSYEQYF
D gene: TRBD2
clone size: -
J gene: TRBJ2-7
V gene: TRBV7-2

CDR3 DNA: TGTGCCAGCAGTCTCCCGACAGTTCCCAACAATCAGCCCCAGCATTTT
CDR3 protein: CASSLPTVPNNQPQHF
D gene: -
clone size: -
J gene: TRBJ1-5
V gene: TRBV6-1

CDR3 DNA: TGTGCCAGCAGTGGGTGGACAGAAAATTACGAGCAGTACTTC
CDR3 protein: CASSGWTENYEQYF
D gene: -
clone size: -
J gene: TRBJ2-7
V gene: TRBV25-1

CDR3 DNA: TGTGCCATCAGTGGGAGCGGGAGACGCCCAAACATTCAGTACTTC
CDR3 protein: CAISGSGRRPNIQYF
D gene: TRBD2
clone size: -
J gene: TRBJ2-4
V gene: TRBV10-3

CDR3 DNA: TGCGCCAGCAGTATCGCAGGGACTAATGAAAAACTGTTTTTT
CDR3 protein: CASSIAGTNEKLFF
D gene: -
clone size: many
J gene: TRBJ1-4
V gene: TRBV5-1

CDR3 DNA: TGCAGCGCCGTACTAGCGGGAGCGGATACGCAGTATTTT
CDR3 protein: CSAVLAGADTQYF
D gene: TRBD2
clone size: many
J gene: TRBJ2-3
V gene: TRBV29-1

CDR3 DNA: TGCAGTGCTAGAGCGGGTCTAGCCGGGTACAATGAGCAGTTCTTC
CDR3 protein: CSARAGLAGYNEQFF
D gene: -
clone size: many
J gene: TRBJ2-1
V gene: TRBV20-1

CDR3 DNA: TGTGCCAGCAGCCCGAGGGCAGGGGAAGAGACCCAGTACTTC
CDR3 protein: CASSPRAGEETQYF
D gene: -
clone size: -
J gene: TRBJ2-5
V gene: TRBV6-4

CDR3 DNA: TGCGCCAGCAGCCAAGATGGGTTGCAGGGGTTGGTAGAAAAACTGTTTTTT
CDR3 protein: CASSQDGLQGLVEKLFF
D gene: -
clone size: few
J gene: TRBJ1-4
V gene: TRBV4-1

CDR3 DNA: TGTGCCACCAGTGATTCTGGTCTGGGCTACACCTTC
CDR3 protein: CATSDSGLGYTF
D gene: -
clone size: many
J gene: TRBJ1-2
V gene: TRBV24-1

CDR3 DNA: TGTGCCAGCAGCTTCGGACAACTCTATGGCTACACCTTC
CDR3 protein: CASSFGQLYGYTF
D gene: -
clone size: -
J gene: TRBJ1-2
V gene: TRBV7-2

CDR3 DNA: TGTGCCTCCTCGAGGCAGACCAGCTCCTACAATGAGCAGTTCTTC
CDR3 protein: CASSRQTSSYNEQFF
D gene: -
clone size: many
J gene: TRBJ2-1
V gene: TRBV6-2/TRBV6-3